The 16 T cell receptor beta chains reported below all come from one sample, sequenced in a study of cytomegalovirus exposure and HLA in healthy donors. The PCR made use of 60 Vbeta and 13 Jbeta primers. Profiling relied on immunoSEQ multiplex PCR, and the TCRdb table lists in-frame clones only, not all of them. Here the sample spans approximately 140,000 clones, roughly 76% being singletons. The source material was PBMCs. All receptors come from a female donor in good health and CMV-seronegative.

The chain employs TRBV28 and TRBJ1-1, with TRBD1 matching over 8 bases. The V gene end was trimmed by 7 bases and the J gene end by 0 bases; junction bases not matched to a gene: 7. The CDR3 is 15 residues long. From germline, CDR1 is MDHEN and CDR2 SYDVKM. Here the CDR3 reads CASKVTGVMNTEAFF. The CDR3 DNA reads TGTGCCAGCAAGGTGACAGGGGTAATGAACACTGAAGCTTTCTTT.

CDR3: CASSKDGSSGNETQYF. The CDR3 DNA is TGTGCCAGCAGCAAAGACGGGTCATCCGGGAATGAGACCCAGTACTTC. V is TRBV21-1 and J is TRBJ2-5; the table's D call of TRBD2 was not tested on the DNA. TRBV21-1 is marked as a pseudogene. The CDR3 contains 16 residues.

The chain uses TRBV27 and TRBJ1-1, with TRBD1 identical over 7 bases. J lost 0 bases, V lost 2 bases, and 6 bases had no gene match. This CDR3 is built from 16 residues. Germline lookup yields CDR1 MNHEY and CDR2 SMNVEV (reference sequence). Here the CDR3 reads CASSLLQGRMNTEAFF. The CDR3 DNA follows: TGTGCCAGCAGTTTACTACAGGGGCGTATGAACACTGAAGCTTTCTTT.

V and J are TRBV2 and TRBJ2-7; 7 nucleotides line up with TRBD1. This CDR3 has 12 amino acids. The V and J ends lost 5 bases and 5 bases, in that order; junction bases with no gene match: 3. CDR1 is SNHLY and CDR2 is FYNNEI in the germline V gene. The CDR3 nucleotides are TGTGCCAGCAGTTATACAGGGGACGAGCAGTACTTC. Translating gives CASSYTGDEQYF.

The gene calls are TRBV2 and TRBJ2-7; TRBD2 aligns across 12 bases. V trimming: 4 bases; J trimming: 4 bases; junction bases outside the gene matches: 11. This CDR3 comprises 17 residues. Germline V gene lookup returns CDR1 SNHLY and CDR2 FYNNEI. Here the CDR3 DNA reads TGTGCCAGCAGTGTGGCAATCGGACTAGCGGGAACATACGAGCAGTACTTC. Protein product: CASSVAIGLAGTYEQYF.

The chain uses TRBV5-4 and TRBJ2-7; 9 nucleotides agree with TRBD1. With 3 bases clipped from V and 2 bases from J, the junction kept 3 bases outside the gene matches. The CDR3 covers 14 residues. CDR1 is SGHNT and CDR2 is YYREEE in the germline V gene (reference sequence). CDR3 nucleotides: TGTGCCAGCAGCTCACAGGGGGCCACCTACGAGCAGTACTTC. It specifies CASSSQGATYEQYF.

The chain combines TRBV7-9 with TRBJ2-5; 7 nucleotides line up with TRBD2. Per germline, CDR1 SEHNR and CDR2 FQNEAQ (reference sequence). CDR3 length: 15 amino acids. J was trimmed by 0 bases and V by 4 bases; bases with no gene match: 5. The CDR3 DNA reads as TGTGCCAGCAGCTCCACTAGCGAGTACCAAGAGACCCAGTACTTC. Protein: CASSSTSEYQETQYF.

This clone has a handful of counts. The V gene is TRBV27, the J gene TRBJ2-7; D possibly corresponds to TRBD2 (6 bases). This CDR3 region has 17 residues. The V end lost 3 bases, the J end lost 3 bases, and 21 bases lay between the germline ends. From germline, CDR1 is MNHEY and CDR2 SMNVEV (reference sequence). The DNA of the CDR3 is TGTGCCAGCAGTTTTTCGGGGGAACAGCCCCTAGTCTACGAGCAGTACTTC. This codes for CASSFSGEQPLVYEQYF.

The CDR3: CASSSDRGGEAFF. CDR3 nucleotides: TGTGCCAGCAGCTCAGACAGGGGGGGAGAAGCTTTCTTT. The chain carries TRBV7-3 and TRBJ1-1; 9 bases are a match to TRBD1. CDR3 length: 13 amino acids. Trimming took 4 bases from V and 8 from J; bases not matched to a gene: 5. Germline-derived CDR1 and CDR2 are SGHTA and FQGTGA.

The table lists this clone with a few counts. The chain recombines TRBV10-3 with TRBJ1-2, with no clear D. Germline CDR1 and CDR2: ENHRY and SYGVKD. The CDR3 loop spans 13 amino acids. V was clipped by 3 bases and J by 4 bases, with 9 bases between them. The CDR3 sequence: CAISDRVPYGYTF. CDR3 DNA sequence: TGTGCCATCAGTGACCGGGTCCCCTATGGCTACACCTTC.

The CDR3 nucleotides are TGCGCCAGCAGCACGGGATCAGCCCTAGACATTCAGTACTTC. It specifies CASSTGSALDIQYF. This chain joins TRBV5-1 and TRBJ2-4; possible D gene TRBD2, 5 bases. Trimming cost V 4 bases and J 8 bases, with 16 bases left between them. In germline, CDR1 is SGHRS, CDR2 YFSETQ. CDR3 length: 14 amino acids.

V and J are TRBV30 and TRBJ2-3, with a possible D match to TRBD2 (6 bases). The CDR3 is 14 residues long. With 0 bases removed from V and 0 bases from J, the gap between germline ends came to 7 bases. Germline V gene sequence: CDR1 GTSNPN, CDR2 SVGIG (reference sequence). For the CDR3, the DNA is TGTGCCTGGAGTGTAGGGACTAGCACAGATACGCAGTATTTT. This sequence encodes CAWSVGTSTDTQYF.

This clone was detected only once. The chain recombines TRBV10-3 with TRBJ1-2, with 9 positions matching TRBD1. Germline V lookup: CDR1 ENHRY, CDR2 SYGVKD. This CDR3 is 15 amino acids long. The junction had 10 bases not matched to a gene; V was cut back by 3 bases and J by 8 bases. This CDR3 reads CAISEQTGGAEGYTF. In DNA form, the CDR3 reads TGTGCCATCAGTGAACAAACAGGGGGCGCAGAGGGCTACACCTTC.

This clone was counted only a few times. V is TRBV5-5 and J is TRBJ1-2, with 7 bases aligning to TRBD1. The CDR3 has 15 amino acids. Germline-derived CDR1 and CDR2 are SGHKS and YYEKEE (reference sequence). The V and J ends lost 0 bases and 4 bases, in that order; junction bases with no gene match: 6. The CDR3 spells CASSLGGTASYGYTF. As DNA, the CDR3 is TGTGCCAGCAGCTTGGGAGGGACAGCATCCTATGGCTACACCTTC.

This clone came up once. This chain links TRBV28 with TRBJ2-7, with 8 bases that match TRBD2. This CDR3 region has 16 residues. In germline, CDR1 is MDHEN, CDR2 SYDVKM. Unmatched junction bases numbered 7, after V lost 2 bases and J lost 1 base. The chain's CDR3 is CASSLLLAGPSYEQYF. The CDR3 DNA follows: TGTGCCAGCAGTTTACTTCTAGCGGGCCCTTCCTACGAGCAGTACTTC.

The table lists this clone with a count of one. The CDR3 DNA reads as TGTGCCAGCAGTTTGAGCGGGAGGCCTTCGAACACCGGGGAGCTGTTTTTT. Residues: CASSLSGRPSNTGELFF. The chain couples TRBV28 to TRBJ2-2; TRBD2 matches 9 bases. Looked up from germline, CDR1 is MDHEN and CDR2 is SYDVKM. This CDR3 has 17 residues. V was pared by 3 bases and J by 0 bases, with 5 bases of the junction left unmatched.